This T cell receptor beta chain is drawn from a study of shared clonotypes between healthy human individuals. Sequencing used immunoSEQ multiplex PCR; TCRdb keeps in-frame clones, though not all of them. The table records about 2 million clones, less than 95% of them present only once. The V segment lost 0 bases and the J segment 0 bases; nucleotides outside the gene matches: 15. The CDR3 extends over 20 amino acids. Germline loops: CDR1 GTSNPN, CDR2 SVGIG (reference sequence). It was CD45RO-negative cells, positively selected for CCR7, that made up naive CD8 cells, with terminally differentiated effector memory CD45RA+ cells excluded.

The TCR sequence derives from a young man in good health. Sequences were obtained from naive CD8+ T cells sorted from blood. This chain links TRBV30 with TRBJ2-5; 11 nucleotides agree with TRBD2. As DNA, the CDR3 is TGTGCCTGGAGTGTACTCCAACCGGGACTAGCGGAGAGGTACCAAGAGACCCAGTACTTC. Amino acids: CAWSVLQPGLAERYQETQYF.